The 8 T cell receptor beta chains reported below all come from one sample, sequenced in a study of lymphopenia after photon versus proton radiotherapy. Sequencing used immunoSEQ multiplex PCR; TCRdb keeps in-frame clones, though not all of them. The table shows more than 25,000 clones, with roughly nine tenths occurring only once. Sequences were derived from peripheral blood, sampled from a patient treated with photon-based radiotherapy. These receptors were taken from a woman aged 45-65 years with pancreatic cancer.

CDR3 nucleotides: TGTGCCAGCAGCTTAGGCCCTTCGGGACAGGGTGGCTACAATGAGCAGTTCTTC. Encoded protein: CASSLGPSGQGGYNEQFF. The V call is TRBV11-3, the J call TRBJ2-1; 9 bases align to TRBD1. The CDR3 loop spans 18 amino acids. Per the germline V gene, CDR1 is SGHNT and CDR2 is YENEEA. Losses at the gene ends were 1 base for V and 3 bases for J; bases not matched to a gene: 10.

This sequence joins TRBV19 and TRBJ1-3, with D uncertain. V gave up 6 bases and J gave up 0 bases, with 12 bases separating them. Germline values: CDR1 LNHDA, CDR2 SQIVND (reference sequence). The CDR3 spans 15 residues. Here the CDR3 DNA reads TGTGCCAGTAGCCATCCGCGCCTCTCTGGAAACACCATATATTTT. The encoded protein is CASSHPRLSGNTIYF.

This rearrangement joins TRBV19 to TRBJ1-5; 7 nucleotides match TRBD1. With 10 bases clipped from V and 6 bases from J, the junction kept 9 bases outside the gene matches. The CDR3 is made up of 13 amino acids. Germline V gives CDR1 LNHDA, CDR2 SQIVND (reference sequence). The CDR3 DNA is TGTGCCACCCAGGGGGGAAATAGTCAGCCCCAGCATTTT. This translates into CATQGGNSQPQHF.

The V call is TRBV16, the J call TRBJ1-6; 7 nucleotides agree with TRBD1. With 0 bases clipped from V and 9 bases from J, the junction kept 5 bases outside the gene matches. Per germline, CDR1 KGHSY and CDR2 FQNENV. This CDR3 is 15 amino acids long. CDR3 nucleotides: TGTGCCAGCAGCCAATCGCGCCAGGGGGGTTCACCCCTCCACTTT. It yields the protein CASSQSRQGGSPLHF.

The chain is built from TRBV14 and TRBJ1-4; a possible D gene is TRBD1 (5 bases). V was clipped by 0 bases and J by 7 bases, with 15 bases between them. Germline V gives CDR1 SGHDN, CDR2 FVKESK. This CDR3 has 16 residues. The CDR3 reads CASSQDIGGSLEKLFF. CDR3 in DNA: TGTGCCAGCAGCCAAGATATCGGGGGGAGCCTTGAAAAACTGTTTTTT. Together with reference TRBV14 and TRBJ1-4, the CDR3 gives the full variable domain: EAGVTQFPSHSVIEKGQTVTLRCDPISGHDNLYWYRRVMGKEIKFLLHFVKESKQDESGMPNNRFLAERTGGTYSTLKVQPAELEDSGVYFCASSQDIGGSLEKLFFGSGTQLSVL.

The chain combines TRBV6-5 with TRBJ2-3; possibly TRBD2 for D (6 bases). Trimming left V 0 bases short and J 1 base short, with 11 bases between. CDR3 length: 16 amino acids. Per germline, CDR1 MNHEY and CDR2 SVGAGI. Written as DNA, the CDR3 is TGTGCCAGCAGTTACTCGCCGGGAGCGGGCACAGATACGCAGTATTTT. Its protein product is CASSYSPGAGTDTQYF.

The V call is TRBV5-1, the J call TRBJ2-1; D uncertain. Germline V gene data show CDR1 as SGHRS and CDR2 as YFSETQ. Between the trimmed V and J ends, which lost 0 bases and 0 bases, there was a span of 10 bases. This CDR3 contains 16 residues. This chain's CDR3 is CASSLGSGTSYNEQFF. The DNA of the CDR3 is TGCGCCAGCAGCTTGGGGTCAGGAACCTCCTACAATGAGCAGTTCTTC.

The chain combines TRBV5-1 with TRBJ1-2; 9 nucleotides match TRBD1. CDR3 length equals 16 residues. The J segment lost 3 bases and the V segment lost 3 bases, leaving 9 bases of the junction unmatched. CDR1 is SGHRS and CDR2 is YFSETQ in the germline V gene. The CDR3 DNA is TGCGCCAGCAGCTCGGATCCGGGACAGGGAGACTATGGCTACACCTTC. This gives the protein CASSSDPGQGDYGYTF.